The subject of this entry is one TCR beta chain. The record originates from a study of blood T cell repertoires in COVID-19. Study-wide context: Both acute and convalescent COVID-19 samples were obtained from the United States, Italy and Spain. Sources were T cells, B-cell-depleted T cells, or PBMCs; the material itself was cDNA or gDNA.

While infection was still active, Seattle patients were enrolled and then followed longitudinally. Trimming took 1 base from V and 0 from J, leaving 31 bases between them. Germline-derived CDR1 and CDR2 are SGHRS and YFSETQ. This CDR3 region has 22 residues. Original data processing: Estimation of nucleated cell counts relied on the amplification of reference gene primers. The assay was immunoSEQ multiplex PCR, and TCRdb's table has in-frame clones only and misses some. Clonal size and the V and J genes are those of that table, whereas D and trimming came from the DNA. The table records 250,000 to 300,000 clones, 90% of them present only once.

This TCR derives from a woman aged 55-69 years with COVID-19, enrolled during active disease. What was sequenced was peripheral blood. This chain links TRBV5-1 with TRBJ2-5; weak D call: TRBD1 (7 bases). CDR3 in amino acids: CASSLRAGGRGVAAGYQETQYF. The CDR3 DNA follows: TGCGCCAGCAGCTTGCGTGCAGGGGGGAGAGGTGTGGCGGCGGGGTACCAAGAGACCCAGTACTTC.